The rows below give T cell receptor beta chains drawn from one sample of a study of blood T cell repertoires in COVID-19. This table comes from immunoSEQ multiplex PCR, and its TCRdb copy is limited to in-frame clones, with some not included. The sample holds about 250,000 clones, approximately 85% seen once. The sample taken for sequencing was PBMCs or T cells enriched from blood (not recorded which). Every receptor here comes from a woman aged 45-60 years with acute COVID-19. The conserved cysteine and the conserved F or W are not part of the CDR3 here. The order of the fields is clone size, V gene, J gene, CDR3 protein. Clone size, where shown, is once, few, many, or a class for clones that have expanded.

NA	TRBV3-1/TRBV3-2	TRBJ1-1	ASSQGWGDNTEAF
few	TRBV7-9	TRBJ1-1	ASSLTGGTEAF
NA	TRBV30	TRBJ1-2	AWLKQTGTGYGYT
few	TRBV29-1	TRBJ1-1	SVAPPGQNTEAF
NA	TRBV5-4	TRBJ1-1	ASSSARGFTEAF
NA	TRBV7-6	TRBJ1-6	ASSLAGQGSDSPLH
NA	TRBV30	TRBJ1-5	AWSVGTGNQPQH
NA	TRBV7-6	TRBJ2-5	ASSPTTSLLYQETQY
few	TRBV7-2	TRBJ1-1	ASNIRGAGTEAF
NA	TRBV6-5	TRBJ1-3	ASSYAQGNTIY
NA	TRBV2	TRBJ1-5	ASRAGTEYNQPQH
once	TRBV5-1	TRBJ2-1	ASSLRLDGGTYNEQF
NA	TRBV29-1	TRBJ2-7	SVEGLADTYEQY
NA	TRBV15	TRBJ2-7	ATSRDGGGRYEQY
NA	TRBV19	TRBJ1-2	ASSTLNYGYT
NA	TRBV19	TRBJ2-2	ASSIAEANTGELF
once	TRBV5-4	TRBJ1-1	ASSLGGNLNTEAF
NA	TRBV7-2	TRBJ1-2	ASSYGQLTNYGYT
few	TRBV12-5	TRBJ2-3	ASGPSGGRTDTQY
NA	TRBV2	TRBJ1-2	ASKPGREEFGYT
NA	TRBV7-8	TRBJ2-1	ASSPRLAGGIASSTEQF
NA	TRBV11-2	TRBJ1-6	ASSRTGRINSPLH
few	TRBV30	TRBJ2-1	AWSGGLAVQSSYNEQF
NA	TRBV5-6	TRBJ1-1	ASAPAWGDTEAF
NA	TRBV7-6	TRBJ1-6	ASSDSQGTYDMESYNSPLH
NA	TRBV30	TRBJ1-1	AWSTGVNTEAF
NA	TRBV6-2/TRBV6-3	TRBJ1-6	ASSYALDRVGYNSPLH
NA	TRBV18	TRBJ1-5	ASSPNRGGGGQPQH
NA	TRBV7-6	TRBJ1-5	ASSSPNQPQH
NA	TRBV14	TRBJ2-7	ASSQEEVSYEQY
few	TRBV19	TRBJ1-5	ASSIKLRDRGYQPQH
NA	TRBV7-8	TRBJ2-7	ASSPGTDTSEQY
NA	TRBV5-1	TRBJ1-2	ASSLGQTGDSNYGYT
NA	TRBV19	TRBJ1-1	ASSIRGQMTEAF
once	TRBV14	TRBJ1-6	ASTGGTLDNSPLH
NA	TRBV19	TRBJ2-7	ASSPGHREGEQY
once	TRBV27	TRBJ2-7	ASSHRGVSYEQY
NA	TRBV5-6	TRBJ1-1	ASSLTAVMNTEAF
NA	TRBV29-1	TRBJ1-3	SAGTAGSGNTIY
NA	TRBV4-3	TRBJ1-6	ASSQVKMWATSSYNSPLH